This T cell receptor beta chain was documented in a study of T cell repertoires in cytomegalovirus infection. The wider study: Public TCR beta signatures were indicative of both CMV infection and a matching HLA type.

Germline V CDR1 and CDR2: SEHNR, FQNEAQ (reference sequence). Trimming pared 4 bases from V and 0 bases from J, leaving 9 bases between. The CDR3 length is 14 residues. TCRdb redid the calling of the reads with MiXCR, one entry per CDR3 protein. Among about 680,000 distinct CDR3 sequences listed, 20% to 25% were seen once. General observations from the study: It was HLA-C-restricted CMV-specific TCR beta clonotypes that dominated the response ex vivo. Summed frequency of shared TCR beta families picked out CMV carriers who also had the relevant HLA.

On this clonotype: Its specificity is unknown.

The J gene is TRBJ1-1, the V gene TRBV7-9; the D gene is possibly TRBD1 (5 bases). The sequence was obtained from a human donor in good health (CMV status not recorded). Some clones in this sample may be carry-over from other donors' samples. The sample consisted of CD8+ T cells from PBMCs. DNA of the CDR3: TGTGCCAGCAGCTCAGACAGCCTGAACACTGAAGCTTTCTTT. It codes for CASSSDSLNTEAFF.